This TCR beta chain was identified during a study of cytomegalovirus exposure and HLA in healthy donors. Broader study findings: Altogether, 150 or so TCR beta chains were recorded as cytomegalovirus-associated. A previous analysis found most TCR beta V segments productive roughly 90% or roughly 30% of the time.

The CDR3 is 13 residues long. Germline V gene data show CDR1 as SGDLS and CDR2 as YYNGEE. The V gene end was trimmed by 4 bases and the J gene end by 7 bases; junction bases not matched to a gene: 2. The sample holds a few counts of this clone. Its antigen is not identified. 60 Vbeta and 13 Jbeta primers were used in PCR. The data were produced by immunoSEQ multiplex PCR, yet TCRdb's version contains in-frame clones alone and is incomplete. The repertoire holds some 240,000 clones, with approximately 78% as singletons. The chain couples TRBV9 to TRBJ1-4; 9 bases agree with TRBD1. The sequencing sample was made of PBMCs. The source of this sequence is a male donor in good health and CMV-seronegative. The CDR3: CASSLTGGEKLFF. CDR3 bases: TGTGCCAGCAGCTTGACAGGGGGTGAAAAACTGTTTTTT. The full variable domain, its missing parts supplied by reference TRBV9 and TRBJ1-4, is DSGVTQTPKHLITATGQRVTLRCSPRSGDLSVYWYQQSLDQGLQFLIQYYNGEERAKGNILERFSAQQFPDLHSELNLSSLELGDSALYFCASSLTGGEKLFFGSGTQLSVL.